The 26 T cell receptor beta chains listed next were all sequenced from one sample in a study of blood T cell repertoires in COVID-19. The method was immunoSEQ multiplex PCR; TCRdb's version includes in-frame clones alone and lacks a portion of them. The sample includes 200,000 to 300,000 clones, approximately 89% of them seen just once. The sequencing input was peripheral blood. These receptors were collected from a woman between 50 and 59 years old with acute or convalescent COVID-19.

This clone has just one count. The genes are TRBV7-9 and TRBJ1-4; 9 nucleotides match TRBD1. Germline V gene lookup returns CDR1 SEHNR and CDR2 FQNEAQ (reference sequence). This CDR3 has 18 amino acids. J lost 0 bases, V lost 4 bases, and 9 bases had no gene match. The CDR3 nucleotides read TGTGCCAGCAGCTCGCCACAGGGGGCGAAAACAACTAATGAAAAACTGTTTTTT. Protein sequence: CASSSPQGAKTTNEKLFF.

CDR3 in DNA: TGTGCCAGCAGCTTCATGAGTTTCTCTGGAAACACCATATATTTT. It encodes CASSFMSFSGNTIYF. This chain connects TRBV7-9 to TRBJ1-3; D not certain. The CDR3 contains 15 residues. Germline values: CDR1 SEHNR, CDR2 FQNEAQ (reference sequence). Trimming pared 3 bases from V and 0 bases from J, leaving 9 bases between.

The V and J genes are TRBV9 and TRBJ2-1, with 8 bases that match TRBD2. With 0 bases clipped from V and 9 bases from J, the junction kept 14 bases outside the gene matches. Germline values: CDR1 SGDLS, CDR2 YYNGEE. The CDR3 has 17 residues. CDR3 in amino acids: CASSVAGGSGSMGEQFF. CDR3 DNA sequence: TGTGCCAGCAGCGTAGCGGGGGGGAGCGGGAGTATGGGTGAGCAGTTCTTC.

The CDR3 loop reads CASSGTGTDEKLFF. The CDR3 nucleotides read TGCGCCAGCTCAGGGACAGGCACGGACGAAAAACTGTTTTTT. The chain recombines TRBV5-1 with TRBJ1-4, with 8 positions matching TRBD1. This CDR3 region has 14 residues. Unmatched junction bases numbered 10, after V lost 7 bases and J lost 8 bases. Germline lookup yields CDR1 SGHRS and CDR2 YFSETQ.

The CDR3 DNA reads as TGTGCCAGCTCACCGGGACAGGCAGATACGCAGTATTTT. Translated, it gives CASSPGQADTQYF. The chain combines TRBV18 with TRBJ2-3; TRBD1 aligns across 8 bases. The J segment lost 4 bases and the V segment lost 3 bases, leaving 0 bases of the junction unmatched. The CDR3 is made up of 13 amino acids. Germline V lookup: CDR1 KGHSH, CDR2 LQKENI.

This chain links TRBV19 with TRBJ2-7; TRBD1 matches at 8 bases. In germline, CDR1 is LNHDA, CDR2 SQIVND (reference sequence). The CDR3 runs to 14 residues. Trimming removed 10 bases from V and 2 bases from J; junction bases left unmatched: 10. This CDR3 reads CATNDRGIPYEQYF. The CDR3, as DNA: TGTGCCACCAACGACAGGGGAATACCCTACGAGCAGTACTTC.

The gene calls are TRBV12-3 or TRBV12-4 and TRBJ2-7; tentative D call: TRBD1 (5 bases). The CDR3 extends over 12 amino acids. V shed 3 bases and J shed 3 bases, with 6 bases lying between them. CDR3 in amino acids: CASSFRDYEQYF. In nucleotides, the CDR3 is TGTGCCAGCAGTTTCAGGGACTACGAGCAGTACTTC.

This chain uses TRBV28 with TRBJ1-2; D gene ambiguous. With 2 bases removed from V and 3 bases from J, the gap between germline ends came to 10 bases. The germline gives CDR1 MDHEN, CDR2 SYDVKM. The CDR3 extends over 14 amino acids. CDR3 amino acids: CASSLQANDYGYTF. CDR3 coding DNA: TGTGCCAGCAGTTTACAAGCGAACGACTATGGCTACACCTTC.

V gene TRBV24-1 combines with J gene TRBJ2-7, with D possibly being TRBD2 (6 bases). There are 15 residues in the CDR3. V shed 2 bases and J shed 4 bases, with 14 bases lying between them. The germline CDR1 and CDR2 sequences are KGHDR and SFDVKD. CDR3 residues: CATSDSGTGTYEQYF. Written as DNA, the CDR3 is TGTGCCACCAGTGATTCCGGGACCGGGACTTACGAGCAGTACTTC.

This chain joins TRBV4-1 and TRBJ2-7, with TRBD2 identical over 8 bases. The CDR3 is 18 amino acids. V shed 0 bases, J shed 2 bases, and the junction held 12 bases outside the gene matches. Germline-derived CDR1 and CDR2 are MGHRA and YSYEKL. CDR3 residues: CASSQEEESGGSAYEQYF. CDR3 bases: TGCGCCAGCAGCCAAGAAGAAGAGAGCGGGGGCTCTGCCTACGAGCAGTACTTC.

The chain recombines TRBV18 with TRBJ1-1; 7 positions match TRBD1. This CDR3 region has 12 residues. Germline CDR1 KGHSH, CDR2 LQKENI. The V gene end was trimmed by 5 bases and the J gene end by 10 bases; junction bases not matched to a gene: 7. The DNA of the CDR3 is TGTGCCAGCTCAGAACGACAGGGCTCAGCTTTCTTT. Amino acids: CASSERQGSAFF.

The chain combines TRBV9 with TRBJ1-3; unclear D gene. The V end lost 1 base, the J end lost 11 bases, and 16 bases lay between the germline ends. Germline CDR1 is SGDLS and CDR2 is YYNGEE. The length of the CDR3 is 14 residues. CDR3 region: CASSVSREERAIYF. The CDR3 coding sequence is TGTGCCAGCAGCGTAAGCCGGGAGGAGAGAGCCATATATTTT.

The V gene is TRBV5-4, the J gene TRBJ2-3; 9 positions agree with TRBD2. The CDR3 contains 13 residues. CDR1 SGHNT and CDR2 YYREEE come from the germline V gene (reference sequence). V shed 8 bases, J shed 0 bases, and the junction held 1 base outside the gene matches. CDR3 loop: CASGTSSTDTQYF. CDR3 in DNA: TGTGCCAGTGGGACTAGCAGCACAGATACGCAGTATTTT. Based on the CDR3 plus reference TRBV5-4 and TRBJ2-3, the full variable domain is ETGVTQSPTHLIKTRGQQVTLRCSSQSGHNTVSWYQQALGQGPQFIFQYYREEENGRGNFPPRFSGLQFPNYSSELNVNALELDDSALYLCASGTSSTDTQYFGPGTRLTVL.

This chain uses TRBV5-4 with TRBJ2-3; 10 bases match TRBD2. V gave up 0 bases and J gave up 0 bases; unmatched junction bases: 1. Per germline, CDR1 SGHNT and CDR2 YYREEE (reference sequence). The CDR3 consists of 16 residues. The CDR3 DNA follows: TGTGCCAGCAGCTTGGAACTAGCGGGGAGCACAGATACGCAGTATTTT. This gives the protein CASSLELAGSTDTQYF.

This chain connects TRBV3-1 (or the pseudogene TRBV3-2) to TRBJ2-7; a weak D match, TRBD1 (6 bases). Trimming pared 4 bases from V and 2 bases from J, leaving 15 bases between. The CDR3 has 15 residues. Germline V CDR1 and CDR2: LGHDT, YNNKEL (reference sequence). The CDR3 loop reads CASSLGAGAAYEQYF. In DNA, the CDR3 is TGTGCCAGCAGCCTAGGGGCAGGGGCAGCCTACGAGCAGTACTTC.

This sequence joins TRBV5-8 and TRBJ1-4, with D maybe TRBD1 (5 bases). Trimming stripped 2 bases from V and 4 bases from J, with 9 bases between. The germline V gene encodes CDR1 SGHTS and CDR2 YDEGEE. The CDR3 loop spans 14 amino acids. CDR3 nucleotide sequence: TGTGCCAGCAGCTTTGCAGGGTTTAATGAAAAACTGTTTTTT. Residues: CASSFAGFNEKLFF.

This chain connects TRBV24-1 to TRBJ1-5, with TRBD1 matching 7 bases. Trimming cost V 5 bases and J 5 bases; bases outside gene matches: 5. CDR3 size: 14 residues. Germline-derived CDR1 and CDR2 are KGHDR and SFDVKD. The CDR3 DNA reads as TGTGCCACCAGTGCCAGGACAGGAGATCAGCCCCAGCATTTT. Its translation: CATSARTGDQPQHF.

The chain joins TRBV20-1 to TRBJ1-4, with D unclear. The V end was cut by 0 bases, the J end by 14 bases, with 10 bases between. This CDR3 has 11 residues. Germline values: CDR1 DFQATT, CDR2 SNEGSKA (reference sequence). The CDR3 protein is CSARDERGLFF. The CDR3 coding sequence is TGCAGTGCTAGAGACGAGCGAGGCCTGTTTTTT.

In its sample, this clone was seen once. CDR3 nucleotide sequence: TGTGCCAGCAGTTTATCTTGGGGAGGAAACATTCAGTACTTC. Its translation: CASSLSWGGNIQYF. The V call is TRBV28, the J call TRBJ2-4; weak D call: TRBD2 (6 bases). Germline V gene sequence: CDR1 MDHEN, CDR2 SYDVKM. With 1 base removed from V and 6 bases from J, the gap between germline ends came to 10 bases. This CDR3 is built from 14 residues.

This clone showed up just once. At the DNA level, this CDR3 is encoded by other sequences in the same sample as well. V is TRBV28 and J is TRBJ2-7, with D maybe TRBD2 (7 bases). Trimming shortened V by 3 bases and J by 4 bases, and 10 bases separated the two germline ends. The CDR3 runs 13 residues. Looked up from germline, CDR1 is MDHEN and CDR2 is SYDVKM. The DNA for the CDR3 is TGTGCCAGCAGTTTTCGGGGGGCTTACGAGCAGTACTTC. Translating gives CASSFRGAYEQYF.

This chain joins TRBV27 and TRBJ1-1, with TRBD1 identical over 8 bases. The J segment lost 4 bases and the V segment lost 8 bases, leaving 9 bases of the junction unmatched. This CDR3 is 14 amino acids long. Looked up from germline, CDR1 is MNHEY and CDR2 is SMNVEV (reference sequence). CDR3 amino acids: CASHPGTGGTEAFF. In DNA, the CDR3 is TGTGCCAGCCATCCCGGGACAGGCGGCACTGAAGCTTTCTTT.

The chain links TRBV7-2 to TRBJ2-3, with D possibly TRBD2 on 6 matching bases. Germline assignment: CDR1 SGHTA and CDR2 FQGNSA. This CDR3 spans 14 amino acids. Trimming cost V 2 bases and J 5 bases, with 11 bases left between them. CDR3 nucleotides: TGTGCCAGCAGCTTATTGCGGGGCCAAGATACGCAGTATTTT. Translated, it gives CASSLLRGQDTQYF.

This clone came up once. The rearrangement uses TRBV2 and TRBJ2-7; 9 bases are shared with TRBD1. The germline gives CDR1 SNHLY, CDR2 FYNNEI. The CDR3 covers 15 residues. The ends lost 3 bases at V and 2 bases at J; junction bases unmatched: 5. CDR3 sequence: CASSERTGDAYEQYF. CDR3 sequence (DNA): TGTGCCAGCAGTGAGAGGACAGGGGACGCCTACGAGCAGTACTTC. Combining the CDR3 with reference TRBV2 and TRBJ2-7 gives the whole variable domain EPEVTQTPSHQVTQMGQEVILRCVPISNHLYFYWYRQILGQKVEFLVSFYNNEISEKSEIFDDQFSVERPDGSNFTLKIRSTKLEDSAMYFCASSERTGDAYEQYFGPGTRLTVT.

The chain couples TRBV3-1 (or the pseudogene TRBV3-2) to TRBJ1-1; a weak D match, TRBD1 (5 bases). Germline V lookup: CDR1 LGHDT, CDR2 YNNKEL (reference sequence). The CDR3 runs 13 residues. The V end lost 1 base, the J end lost 2 bases, and 5 bases lay between the germline ends. CDR3 sequence (DNA): TGTGCCAGCAGCCAAGGGGGCAACACTGAAGCTTTCTTT. Residues: CASSQGGNTEAFF.

This chain uses TRBV4-1 with TRBJ1-2; 8 nucleotides agree with TRBD1. CDR1 is MGHRA, CDR2 YSYEKL, per germline. The trim removed 4 bases at V and 3 bases at J, leaving 1 base unmatched. The CDR3 extends over 13 amino acids. CDR3 bases: TGCGCCAGCAGCCGGGGACAGGACTATGGCTACACCTTC. Translating gives CASSRGQDYGYTF.

The chain couples TRBV2 to TRBJ2-3; D is possibly TRBD2 (6 bases). CDR1 and CDR2 (germline): SNHLY, FYNNEI. CDR3 length: 12 residues. Between the trimmed V and J ends, which lost 3 bases and 8 bases, there was a span of 9 bases. CDR3 nucleotide sequence: TGTGCCAGCAGTGATAGCGGCGGTACGCAGTATTTT. Translation: CASSDSGGTQYF.